This is a list of T cell receptor beta chains from one sample in a study of cytomegalovirus exposure and HLA in healthy donors. Repertoires were generated with immunoSEQ multiplex PCR, while TCRdb's copy carries only in-frame clones and drops some. The table shows 85,000 to 100,000 clones, with 60% to 85% occurring only once. Material: PBMCs. The origin of the receptors is a man aged 55-75 years in good health and CMV-seropositive. Each CDR3 is given with its conserved first and last residue. Each record gives: J gene, V gene, clone size, D gene, CDR3 DNA, CDR3 protein. D genes are given only for firm matches. The size of a clone is reported for some rows only, either as once, few or many, or as a class for expanded clones.

TRBJ2-1,TRBV7-9,.,.,TGTGCCAGCAGCCCCTCTGCGAGTGTTCAGCAGTTCTTC,CASSPSASVQQFF
TRBJ2-7,TRBV7-4,.,.,TGTGCCAGCAGGTATTACGAGCAGTACTTC,CASRYYEQYF
TRBJ2-5,TRBV4-1,.,TRBD1,TGCGCCAGCAGCCTTTCCGGGACAGGGCAAGAGACCCAGTACTTC,CASSLSGTGQETQYF
TRBJ2-2,TRBV28,once,TRBD2,TGTGCCAGCAGTTTAAAACGTAGCGGGGGGGCCGTCGGCACCGGGGAGCTGTTTTTT,CASSLKRSGGAVGTGELFF
TRBJ1-5,TRBV7-2,.,TRBD1,TGTGCCAGCAGCTCCGGGACAGGCAATCAGCCCCAGCATTTT,CASSSGTGNQPQHF
TRBJ2-1,TRBV5-1,few,TRBD2,TGCGCCAGCAGCTTCGGCGGGGGGGGATACAATGAGCAGTTCTTC,CASSFGGGGYNEQFF
TRBJ2-6,TRBV11-2,.,TRBD1,TGTGCCAGCAGTTCCGGGACAGGGAGGTCTGGGGCCAACGTCCTGACTTTC,CASSSGTGRSGANVLTF
TRBJ2-7,TRBV7-9,.,TRBD1,TGTGCCAGCAGCCCAGCCGGGACAGCCTACGAGCAGTACTTC,CASSPAGTAYEQYF
TRBJ1-4,TRBV9,few,.,TGTGCCAGCAGCCCTGGGACGGGGAGGAGGGATGAAAAACTGTTTTTT,CASSPGTGRRDEKLFF
TRBJ2-7,TRBV10-2,once,TRBD2,TGCGCCAGCAGGAGTAGCGGGACCTTCTACGAGCAGTACTTC,CASRSSGTFYEQYF
TRBJ2-7,TRBV5-1,.,.,TGCGCCAGCAGCTTGACAGACGAGCAGTACTTC,CASSLTDEQYF
TRBJ2-7,TRBV5-1,once,TRBD2,TGCGCCAGCAGCTTGGAACCAAGCGGGGGGGCTACCTCCTACGAGCAGTACTTC,CASSLEPSGGATSYEQYF
TRBJ2-3,TRBV9,.,.,TGTGCCAGCAGCGTCGAGGCTAGAGGGGGAGATACGCAGTATTTT,CASSVEARGGDTQYF
TRBJ2-7,TRBV15,.,.,TGTGCCACCAGCCGGGAGTTTAACTACGAGCAGTACTTC,CATSREFNYEQYF
TRBJ2-7,TRBV29-1,.,.,TGCAGCGTTGTACAGCAGAACTTATACGAGCAGTACTTC,CSVVQQNLYEQYF
TRBJ1-5,TRBV27,.,.,TGTGCCAGCAGTTTAGGGGGGAGCAATCAGCCCCAGCATTTT,CASSLGGSNQPQHF
TRBJ2-1,TRBV29-1,few,TRBD2,TGCAGCGTTGGATATACTAGCGGGGGGGCGGATGAGCAGTTCTTC,CSVGYTSGGADEQFF
TRBJ2-3,TRBV7-2,few,TRBD2,TGTGCCAGCAGCTTAGTTGGGACTAGCGGTTACACAGATACGCAGTATTTT,CASSLVGTSGYTDTQYF
TRBJ2-2,TRBV2,.,.,TGTGCCAGCGGTGGTTTGCTAGTCACCGGGGAGCTGTTTTTT,CASGGLLVTGELFF
TRBJ2-7,TRBV27,.,.,TGTGCCAGCAGTTTAGACAGCGCCTACGAGCAGTACTTC,CASSLDSAYEQYF
TRBJ1-1,TRBV7-3,.,.,TGTGCCAGCAGCTTAACGGGGAGCACTGAAGCTTTCTTT,CASSLTGSTEAFF
TRBJ1-1,TRBV2,.,.,TGTGCCAGCAGTCCCGGACAGCCGAACACTGAAGCTTTCTTT,CASSPGQPNTEAFF
TRBJ1-1,TRBV6-5,.,.,TGTGCCAGCAATGGCAGGGGCGCGGGGGACACTGAAGCTTTCTTT,CASNGRGAGDTEAFF
TRBJ1-2,TRBV11-2,.,.,TGTGCCAGTTCCACCACCCATGGAGCCGTCTATGGCTACACCTTC,CASSTTHGAVYGYTF
TRBJ1-4,TRBV7-8,.,.,TGTGCCAGCAGCTCCCGGGAGCATGAAAAACTGTTTTTT,CASSSREHEKLFF
TRBJ1-5,TRBV7-6,.,.,TGTGCCAGCAGCCCCAAAGGCGGGAAGTATGATCAGCCCCAGCATTTT,CASSPKGGKYDQPQHF
TRBJ1-6,TRBV11-1,once,.,TGTGCCAGCAGCTCTGATCTGGACGGGAGCTCCTATAATTCACCCCTCCACTTT,CASSSDLDGSSYNSPLHF
TRBJ1-1,TRBV27,.,.,TGTGCCAGCAGTAGGGGCTGGAACACTGAAGCTTTCTTT,CASSRGWNTEAFF
TRBJ2-1,TRBV5-8,once,.,TGTGCCAGCAGCTTCGGCGGGGTAAGCTCCTACAATGAGCAGTTCTTC,CASSFGGVSSYNEQFF
TRBJ2-1,TRBV2,.,.,TGTGCCAGCAGTGAAGGGGGGGGGCCCTACAATGAGCAGTTCTTC,CASSEGGGPYNEQFF
TRBJ2-3,TRBV7-9,.,.,TGTGCCAGCAGCGCTGACCCGGTGAGGGTTTACACAGATACGCAGTATTTT,CASSADPVRVYTDTQYF
TRBJ2-2,TRBV9,.,.,TGTGCCAGCAGCGAACAGGGTGCGATCACCGGGGAGCTGTTTTTT,CASSEQGAITGELFF
TRBJ2-5,TRBV4-2,.,TRBD2,TGTGCCAGCAGCCAAAGGACTAGCGGGACCTACCAAGAGACCCAGTACTTC,CASSQRTSGTYQETQYF